This TCR beta chain was profiled in a study of blood T cell repertoires in COVID-19. Study overall: COVID-19 samples from acute and convalescent phases originated in the United States, Italy and Spain.

This clone was seen only a few times. Per the germline V gene, CDR1 is SEHNR and CDR2 is FQNEAQ (reference sequence). V shed 5 bases and J shed 6 bases, with 9 bases lying between them. The CDR3 runs 12 residues. Assignment of participants to cohorts was predicated upon participant-reported clinical history. Original handling: Counts of nucleated cells, estimated from reference gene primer amplification, were obtained. Repertoires were generated with immunoSEQ multiplex PCR, while TCRdb's copy carries only in-frame clones and drops some. That table is the source of V, J and clone size, and D and trimming were worked out from the DNA. Among some 150,000 clones listed, over 65% were seen once.

This TCR derives from a woman aged 50 to 65 who had recovered from COVID-19. The chain has TRBV7-9 and TRBJ2-3; D is possibly TRBD2 (5 bases). Sequenced: PBMCs or T cells enriched from blood (not recorded which). This CDR3 reads CASSPKRDTQYF. CDR3 bases: TGTGCCAGCAGCCCCAAGCGGGATACGCAGTATTTT.